The 18 T cell receptor beta chains below all came from one sample that was sequenced in a study of blood T cell repertoires in COVID-19 (dated by TCRdb to 2018 to 2021). The method behind the library was the immunoSEQ multiplex PCR assay. As stored in TCRdb, this immuneACCESS dataset retains in-frame rearrangements with V and J assigned. A fraction of the clones does not appear; measured against another copy, unresolved V genes explain less than half of the discrepancy, and the remainder lacks a known reason. In this sample the table shows approximately 160,000 clones, 80% of which occur a single time. Around 6% of the sample is taken by the ten largest. Input material: PBMCs or T cells enriched from blood (not recorded which). The receptors derive from a middle-aged man who had recovered from COVID-19.

V gene TRBV6-2 or TRBV6-3 combines with J gene TRBJ2-3; tentatively, D is TRBD1 (5 bases). CDR1 MNHEY and CDR2 SVGEGT come from the germline V gene. CDR3 size: 17 residues. With 0 bases removed from V and 2 bases from J, the gap between germline ends came to 15 bases. CDR3 nucleotides: TGTGCCAGCAGTTACTCGACCGAGACAGAGATCACAGATACGCAGTATTTT. Translating gives CASSYSTETEITDTQYF.

The chain has TRBV23-1 and TRBJ1-6, with a tentative D call TRBD1 (6 bases). TRBV23-1 is designated an ORF whose function remains uncertain. This CDR3 is 16 amino acids long. V shed 6 bases and J shed 6 bases, with 18 bases lying between them. CDR3 nucleotide sequence: TGCGCCAGCAGGAGTAGCAGGGGTTGTGGTAATTCACCCCTCCACTTT. Translated: CASRSSRGCGNSPLHF.

The chain uses TRBV6-4 and TRBJ1-5, with a possible D match to TRBD1 (5 bases). The germline V gene has CDR1 MRHNA and CDR2 SNTAGT. Trimming removed 4 bases at V and 5 bases at J, with 15 bases between. The CDR3 covers 15 residues. The CDR3 region is CASSGVRGKYQPQHF. As DNA, the CDR3 is TGTGCCAGCAGTGGGGTCCGGGGGAAGTATCAGCCCCAGCATTTT.

The rearrangement joins TRBV10-2 to TRBJ2-7; no firm D call. Germline V lookup: CDR1 WSHSY, CDR2 SAAADI. The CDR3 consists of 13 residues. V was cut by 4 bases and J by 2 bases, with 9 bases left in between. The CDR3 loop is CASSASKPYEQYF. The DNA for the CDR3 is TGCGCCAGCAGTGCGAGTAAGCCCTACGAGCAGTACTTC.

The chain combines TRBV27 with TRBJ1-1; 7 bases map to TRBD1. Germline V gene lookup returns CDR1 MNHEY and CDR2 SMNVEV (reference sequence). CDR3 length equals 14 residues. Losses at the gene ends were 2 bases for V and 5 bases for J; bases not matched to a gene: 5. CDR3 protein: CASSLGRGWTEAFF. CDR3 DNA sequence: TGTGCCAGCAGTTTAGGCAGGGGGTGGACTGAAGCTTTCTTT.

The chain is built from TRBV3-1 (or the pseudogene TRBV3-2) and TRBJ2-1; a possible D gene is TRBD1 (5 bases). CDR1 is LGHDT and CDR2 is YNNKEL in the germline V gene (reference sequence). V was clipped by 2 bases and J by 5 bases, with 13 bases between them. CDR3 length: 15 residues. CDR3 in amino acids: CASSQSSAGNNEQFF. CDR3 in DNA: TGTGCCAGCAGCCAAAGCTCGGCAGGGAACAATGAGCAGTTCTTC.

The chain links TRBV3-1 (or the pseudogene TRBV3-2) to TRBJ1-3, with no clear D. The CDR3 length is 14 residues. Deletions cut 5 bases from V and 4 bases from J, with 12 bases between. The germline V gene has CDR1 LGHDT and CDR2 YNNKEL (reference sequence). In DNA form, the CDR3 reads TGTGCCAGCAGCGAGGGATCGGGCGGAAACACCATATATTTT. Its translation: CASSEGSGGNTIYF.

This clone has only a few counts. This chain uses TRBV7-9 with TRBJ2-7, with TRBD1 matching over 7 bases. J lost 2 bases, V lost 5 bases, and 6 bases had no gene match. Germline V gene data show CDR1 as SEHNR and CDR2 as FQNEAQ (reference sequence). The CDR3 runs 14 residues. CDR3 nucleotides: TGTGCCAGCAGCGATGGACAGGCCCCCTACGAGCAGTACTTC. Translation: CASSDGQAPYEQYF. Full variable domain (missing parts from reference TRBV7-9 and TRBJ2-7): DTGVSQNPRHKITKRGQNVTFRCDPISEHNRLYWYRQTLGQGPEFLTYFQNEAQLEKSRLLSDRFSAERPKGSFSTLEIQRTEQGDSAMYLCASSDGQAPYEQYFGPGTRLTVT.

This clone was recorded once. CDR3 amino acids: CASSHARQGGYNEQFF. The CDR3 nucleotides are TGTGCCAGCAGCCACGCCCGACAGGGGGGCTACAATGAGCAGTTCTTC. V gene TRBV11-2 combines with J gene TRBJ2-1; 9 bases map to TRBD1. This CDR3 has 16 residues. Trimming removed 5 bases from V and 3 bases from J; junction bases left unmatched: 8. The germline V gene has CDR1 SGHAT and CDR2 FQNNGV. Full variable domain (missing parts from reference TRBV11-2 and TRBJ2-1): EAGVAQSPRYKIIEKRQSVAFWCNPISGHATLYWYQQILGQGPKLLIQFQNNGVVDDSQLPKDRFSAERLKGVDSTLKIQPAKLEDSAVYLCASSHARQGGYNEQFFGPGTRLTVL.

The chain uses TRBV7-2 and TRBJ1-2; TRBD1 matches at 10 bases. Unmatched junction bases numbered 8, after V lost 2 bases and J lost 8 bases. Germline CDR1 reads SGHTA; CDR2 reads FQGNSA. The CDR3 consists of 15 residues. In DNA, the CDR3 is TGTGCCAGCAGCTTATCGGGACAGGGGTGGGAGGGCTACACCTTC. Residues: CASSLSGQGWEGYTF.

The V gene is TRBV2, the J gene TRBJ1-1; TRBD1 aligns across 9 bases. This CDR3 has 15 amino acids. Germline CDR1 and CDR2: SNHLY and FYNNEI. V shed 2 bases, J shed 5 bases, and the junction held 6 bases outside the gene matches. Here the CDR3 DNA reads TGTGCCAGCAGTGAACGTCCGACAGGGGGTACTGAAGCTTTCTTT. Its translation is CASSERPTGGTEAFF.

The chain combines TRBV11-3 with TRBJ2-7; D unclear. V gave up 1 base and J gave up 0 bases, with 10 bases separating them. Germline CDR1 SGHNT, CDR2 YENEEA. The CDR3 spans 15 residues. The CDR3 here is CASSLGPLPSYEQYF. CDR3 bases: TGTGCCAGCAGCTTAGGGCCCCTCCCCTCCTACGAGCAGTACTTC.

This chain connects TRBV28 to TRBJ2-2, with 7 bases lining up with TRBD1. CDR1 MDHEN and CDR2 SYDVKM come from the germline V gene. The CDR3 is 13 amino acids. Trimming took 11 bases from V and 2 from J; bases not matched to a gene: 5. The CDR3: CAGGTVNTGELFF. The CDR3 nucleotides read TGTGCCGGTGGGACAGTCAACACCGGGGAGCTGTTTTTT.

CDR3 sequence reads: CATSDSGSPQPQHF. The DNA for the CDR3 is TGTGCCACCAGTGATTCAGGGTCACCTCAGCCCCAGCATTTT. This chain joins TRBV24-1 and TRBJ1-5; possible D gene TRBD1, 5 bases. Trimming took off 2 bases at V and 6 bases at J, with 10 bases between the two ends. From germline, CDR1 is KGHDR and CDR2 SFDVKD. This CDR3 contains 14 residues.

This chain uses TRBV18 with TRBJ2-7, with a possible D match to TRBD2 (5 bases). CDR1 is KGHSH and CDR2 is LQKENI in the germline V gene. The CDR3 has 15 amino acids. Trimming cost V 2 bases and J 2 bases, with 13 bases left between them. The CDR3 reads CASSPLGVLTYEQYF. The CDR3 DNA sequence: TGTGCCAGCTCACCATTGGGAGTTTTAACCTACGAGCAGTACTTC.

CDR3 nucleotides: TGTGCCAGCAGCTTAGAATGGACAGATATCGACATTCAGTACTTC. Translating it yields CASSLEWTDIDIQYF. V and J are TRBV11-2 and TRBJ2-4, with D perhaps matching TRBD1 (6 bases). V was cut by 0 bases and J by 8 bases, with 14 bases left in between. This CDR3 is 15 amino acids long. The germline gives CDR1 SGHAT, CDR2 FQNNGV.

The rearrangement links TRBV6-2 or TRBV6-3 to TRBJ1-5; TRBD1 matches at 8 bases. Germline V gives CDR1 MNHEY, CDR2 SVGEGT. V gave up 4 bases and J gave up 6 bases; unmatched junction bases: 5. The CDR3 spans 14 residues. CDR3 protein: CASSSGQGSQPQHF. The DNA of the CDR3 is TGTGCCAGCAGTTCCGGACAGGGAAGTCAGCCCCAGCATTTT.

The rearrangement joins TRBV24-1 to TRBJ2-1, with 7 positions matching TRBD2. The J segment lost 5 bases and the V segment lost 9 bases, leaving 6 bases of the junction unmatched. The CDR3 sequence is 13 residues long. Germline CDR1 and CDR2: KGHDR and SFDVKD. The CDR3 DNA sequence: TGTGCCACCGGTTGGGGGGGGGACAATGAGCAGTTCTTC. It encodes CATGWGGDNEQFF.